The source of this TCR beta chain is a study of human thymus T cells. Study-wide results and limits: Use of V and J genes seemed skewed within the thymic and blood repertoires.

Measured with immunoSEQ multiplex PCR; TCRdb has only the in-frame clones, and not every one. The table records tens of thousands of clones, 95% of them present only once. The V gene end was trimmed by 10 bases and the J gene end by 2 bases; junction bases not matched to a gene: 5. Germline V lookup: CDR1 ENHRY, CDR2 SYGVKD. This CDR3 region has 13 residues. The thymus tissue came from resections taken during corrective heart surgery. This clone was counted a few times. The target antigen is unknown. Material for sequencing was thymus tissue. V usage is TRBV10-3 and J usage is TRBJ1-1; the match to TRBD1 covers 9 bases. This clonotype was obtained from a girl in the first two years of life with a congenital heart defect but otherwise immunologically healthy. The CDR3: CATLTGGNTEAFF. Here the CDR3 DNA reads TGTGCCACCTTGACAGGGGGAAACACTGAAGCTTTCTTT.